The 7 T cell receptor beta chains below all came from one sample that was sequenced in a study of blood T cell repertoires in COVID-19. The data were produced by immunoSEQ multiplex PCR, yet TCRdb's version contains in-frame clones alone and is incomplete. The sample shows 240,000 or so clones, roughly 79% of them seen only once. Sequencing was performed on peripheral blood. These receptors were collected from a woman older than 75 with COVID-19, enrolled during active disease.

The rearrangement joins TRBV28 to TRBJ1-5; 8 bases match TRBD1. CDR1 and CDR2 (germline): MDHEN, SYDVKM. Trimming removed 10 bases from V and 0 bases from J; junction bases left unmatched: 5. This CDR3 has 14 amino acids. The CDR3 here is CANGQGNSNQPQHF. The CDR3 DNA is TGTGCCAACGGACAGGGTAATAGCAATCAGCCCCAGCATTTT.

V usage is TRBV19 and J usage is TRBJ1-1, with TRBD1 identical over 8 bases. Trimming cost V 6 bases and J 3 bases; bases outside gene matches: 9. CDR3 length: 15 residues. Germline values: CDR1 LNHDA, CDR2 SQIVND (reference sequence). This CDR3 is CASRARDRHYTEAFF. CDR3 nucleotides: TGTGCCAGTAGAGCCCGGGACAGGCATTACACTGAAGCTTTCTTT.

Comment on this clone: The DNA is omitted, as the CDR3 cannot be located on it reliably, and the CDR3 follows TCRdb's listing. The V gene is TRBV6-5, the J gene TRBJ2-2; the table's TRBD2 call for D was not verified on the DNA. From its first to its last residue, the CDR3 has 15 amino acids. The germline gives CDR1 MNHEY, CDR2 SVGAGI. The CDR3 loop reads CASILDYLGTGELFF.

V gene TRBV5-1 combines with J gene TRBJ1-6; no clear D gene. The CDR3 runs 13 residues. Trimming removed 0 bases at V and 9 bases at J, with 7 bases between. Per the germline V gene, CDR1 is SGHRS and CDR2 is YFSETQ. CDR3 region: CASSLVGLSPLHF. Here the CDR3 DNA reads TGCGCCAGCAGCTTGGTTGGGCTTTCACCCCTCCACTTT. Full variable domain (missing parts from reference TRBV5-1 and TRBJ1-6): KAGVTQTPRYLIKTRGQQVTLSCSPISGHRSVSWYQQTPGQGLQFLFEYFSETQRNKGNFPGRFSGRQFSNSRSEMNVSTLELGDSALYLCASSLVGLSPLHFGNGTRLTVT.

The chain recombines TRBV7-9 with TRBJ1-2; D is perhaps TRBD1 (6 bases). The CDR3 extends over 13 amino acids. CDR1 SEHNR and CDR2 FQNEAQ come from the germline V gene (reference sequence). V was trimmed by 1 base and J by 7 bases, leaving 10 bases between them. This CDR3 is CASSLGGRAGYTF. Written as DNA, the CDR3 is TGTGCCAGCAGCTTAGGGGGGCGCGCTGGCTACACCTTC.

The chain joins TRBV5-8 to TRBJ1-1, with D possibly TRBD1 on 5 matching bases. Per the germline V gene, CDR1 is SGHTS and CDR2 is YDEGEE. The V gene lost 4 bases and the J gene lost 1 base, with 14 bases spanning the gap. This CDR3 contains 15 residues. For the CDR3, the DNA is TGTGCCAGCAGCGGACACGAATTCCGGAACACTGAAGCTTTCTTT. This gives the protein CASSGHEFRNTEAFF.

There are a few counts of this clone. This sequence joins TRBV12-5 and TRBJ2-5, with a tentative D call TRBD1 (5 bases). CDR1 and CDR2 (germline): LGHNT, FRNRAP. The CDR3 totals 16 residues. The V gene lost 0 bases and the J gene lost 5 bases, with 16 bases spanning the gap. CDR3 DNA sequence: TGTGCTAGTGGTTTGGTACCAGGGCTTTTGGGGGAGACCCAGTACTTC. It translates to CASGLVPGLLGETQYF.